The T cell receptor (beta chain) described here comes from a study of blood T cell repertoires in COVID-19. Looking at the study overall: The United States, Italy and Spain supplied acute and convalescent COVID-19 samples. Sample material is recorded as cDNA or gDNA derived from T cells, B-cell-depleted T cells, or PBMCs.

Authors' methods: Reference gene primers were amplified, and this amplification served to estimate nucleated cell counts. Profiled with immunoSEQ multiplex PCR; TCRdb holds only in-frame clones, not every one. V, J and clone size are taken as reported in that table, and D and trimming were inferred from the DNA itself. The sample shows about 98,000 clones, roughly 82% of them seen only once. The ends lost 6 bases at V and 6 bases at J; junction bases unmatched: 9. CDR1 is KGHDR and CDR2 is SFDVKD in the germline V gene. The CDR3 spans 15 residues. The receptor comes from a man aged 65 to 85 with active or convalescent COVID-19. This rearrangement joins TRBV24-1 to TRBJ2-3, with 9 bases aligning to TRBD1. Material: peripheral blood. In nucleotides, the CDR3 is TGTGCCACCAGTACGGACAGGGGAGGCTTGGATACGCAGTATTTT. Translation gives CATSTDRGGLDTQYF.